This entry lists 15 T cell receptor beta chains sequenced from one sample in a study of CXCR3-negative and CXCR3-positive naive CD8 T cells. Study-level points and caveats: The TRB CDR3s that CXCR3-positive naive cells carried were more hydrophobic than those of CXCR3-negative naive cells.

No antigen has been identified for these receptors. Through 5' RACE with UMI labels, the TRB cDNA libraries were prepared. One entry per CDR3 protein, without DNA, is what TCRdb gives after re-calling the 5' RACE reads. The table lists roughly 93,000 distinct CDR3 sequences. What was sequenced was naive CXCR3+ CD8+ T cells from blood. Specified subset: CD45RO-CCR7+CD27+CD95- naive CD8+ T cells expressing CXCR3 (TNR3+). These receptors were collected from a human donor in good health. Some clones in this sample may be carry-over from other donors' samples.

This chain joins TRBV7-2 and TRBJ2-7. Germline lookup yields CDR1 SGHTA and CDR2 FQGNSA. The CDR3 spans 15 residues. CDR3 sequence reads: CASSLFRDPSYEQYF.

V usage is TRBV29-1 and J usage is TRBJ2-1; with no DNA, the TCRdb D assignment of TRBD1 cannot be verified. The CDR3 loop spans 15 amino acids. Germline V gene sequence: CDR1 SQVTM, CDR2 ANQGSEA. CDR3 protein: CSVESTGGRYNEQFF.

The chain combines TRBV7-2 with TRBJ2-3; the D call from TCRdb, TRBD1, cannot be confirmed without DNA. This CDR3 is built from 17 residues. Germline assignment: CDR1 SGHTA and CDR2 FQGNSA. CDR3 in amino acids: CASSLGLAGAFTDTQYF. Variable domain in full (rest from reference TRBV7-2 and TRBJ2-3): GAGVSQSPSNKVTEKGKDVELRCDPISGHTALYWYRQSLGQGLEFLIYFQGNSAPDKSGLPSDRFSAERTGGSVSTLTIQRTQQEDSAVYLCASSLGLAGAFTDTQYFGPGTRLTVL.

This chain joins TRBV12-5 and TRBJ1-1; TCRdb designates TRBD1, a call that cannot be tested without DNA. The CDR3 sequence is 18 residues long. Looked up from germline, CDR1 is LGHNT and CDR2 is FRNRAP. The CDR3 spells CASGLVWGQGARIAEAFF.

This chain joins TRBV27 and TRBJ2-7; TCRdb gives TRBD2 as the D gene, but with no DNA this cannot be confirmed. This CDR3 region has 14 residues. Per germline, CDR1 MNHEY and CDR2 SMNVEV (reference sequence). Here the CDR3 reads CASSSGLARYEQYF.

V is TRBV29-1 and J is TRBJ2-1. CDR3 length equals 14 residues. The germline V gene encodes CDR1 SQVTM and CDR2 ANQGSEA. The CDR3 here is CSVEGTSAYNEQFF.

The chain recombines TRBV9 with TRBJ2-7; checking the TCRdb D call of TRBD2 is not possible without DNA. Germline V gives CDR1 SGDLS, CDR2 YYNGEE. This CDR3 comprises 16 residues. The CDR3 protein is CASSVKQRENSYEQYF.

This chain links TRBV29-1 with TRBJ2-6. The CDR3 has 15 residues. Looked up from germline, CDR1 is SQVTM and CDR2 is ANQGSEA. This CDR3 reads CSVDDSRSGANVLTF.

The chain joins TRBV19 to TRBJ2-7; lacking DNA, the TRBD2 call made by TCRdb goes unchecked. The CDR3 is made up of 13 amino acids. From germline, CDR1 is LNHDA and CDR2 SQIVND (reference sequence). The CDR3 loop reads CASSIFGSYEQYF.

CDR3 loop: CASTKSAGLNQPQHF. The rearrangement links TRBV12-3 or TRBV12-4 to TRBJ1-5. CDR3 size: 15 residues.

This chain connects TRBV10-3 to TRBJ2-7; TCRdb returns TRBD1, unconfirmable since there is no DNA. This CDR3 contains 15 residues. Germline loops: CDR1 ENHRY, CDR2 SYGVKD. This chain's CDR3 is CAISESRQAPYEQYF.

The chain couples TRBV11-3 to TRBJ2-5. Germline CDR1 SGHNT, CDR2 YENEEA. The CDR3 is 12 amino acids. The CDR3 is CASSLVAETQYF.

The CDR3 protein is CASSYGTGRYEQYF. The rearrangement links TRBV11-1 to TRBJ2-7; TCRdb's D call, TRBD1, is unchecked because there is no DNA. The CDR3 is made up of 14 amino acids. Germline CDR1 reads SGHAT; CDR2 reads FQDESV (reference sequence).

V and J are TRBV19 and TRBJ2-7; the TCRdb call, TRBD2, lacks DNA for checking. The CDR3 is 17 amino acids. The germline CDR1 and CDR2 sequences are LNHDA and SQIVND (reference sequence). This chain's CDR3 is CASSISGGGDGTYGQYF. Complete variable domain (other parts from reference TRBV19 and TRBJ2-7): DGGITQSPKYLFRKEGQNVTLSCEQNLNHDAMYWYRQDPGQGLRLIYYSQIVNDFQKGDIAEGYSVSREKKESFPLTVTSAQKNPTAFYLCASSISGGGDGTYGQYFGPGTRLTVT.

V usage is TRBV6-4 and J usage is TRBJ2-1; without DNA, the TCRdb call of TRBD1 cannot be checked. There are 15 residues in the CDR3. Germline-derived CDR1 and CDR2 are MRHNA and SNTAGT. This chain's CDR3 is CASSRGGNSYKEQFF.